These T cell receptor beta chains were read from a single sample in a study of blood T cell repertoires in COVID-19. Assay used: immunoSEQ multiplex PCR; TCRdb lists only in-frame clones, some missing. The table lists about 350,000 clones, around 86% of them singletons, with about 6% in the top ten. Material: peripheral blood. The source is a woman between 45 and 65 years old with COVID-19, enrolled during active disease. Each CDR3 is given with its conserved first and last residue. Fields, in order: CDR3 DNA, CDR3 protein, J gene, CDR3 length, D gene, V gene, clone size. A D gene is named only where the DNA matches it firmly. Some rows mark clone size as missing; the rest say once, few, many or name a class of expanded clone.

CDR3nt: TGTGCCTGGCAGGTGAGGGGAGGAATCAGTGGGCCCCAGCATTTT
CDR3aa: CAWQVRGGISGPQHF
j_gene: TRBJ1-5
len: 15
d_gene: -
v_gene: TRBV30
abundance: -

CDR3nt: TGTGCCAGCGGCCAGGTATGGCAAGAGACCCAGTACTTC
CDR3aa: CASGQVWQETQYF
j_gene: TRBJ2-5
len: 13
d_gene: -
v_gene: TRBV2
abundance: -

CDR3nt: TGCGCCAGCAGCTTAGAGGGATCTGGAAACACCATATATTTT
CDR3aa: CASSLEGSGNTIYF
j_gene: TRBJ1-3
len: 14
d_gene: -
v_gene: TRBV5-1
abundance: -

CDR3nt: TGTGCCTGGTCGCAGGGTCGGGCGACTGAAGCTTTCTTT
CDR3aa: CAWSQGRATEAFF
j_gene: TRBJ1-1
len: 13
d_gene: -
v_gene: TRBV30
abundance: -

CDR3nt: TGTGCCAGCAGCTCAGCGGACAGGGGCGCCCTAACAGAACTGTTTTTT
CDR3aa: CASSSADRGALTELFF
j_gene: TRBJ1-4
len: 16
d_gene: TRBD1
v_gene: TRBV5-4
abundance: -

CDR3nt: TGTGCCAGCACCTATTTATCGGGGGGGAATACGCAGTATTTT
CDR3aa: CASTYLSGGNTQYF
j_gene: TRBJ2-3
len: 14
d_gene: TRBD2
v_gene: TRBV6-6
abundance: -

CDR3nt: TGTGCCAGCAGTAGGTCTAGCGGGTACAATGAGCAGTTCTTC
CDR3aa: CASSRSSGYNEQFF
j_gene: TRBJ2-1
len: 14
d_gene: TRBD2
v_gene: TRBV27
abundance: -

CDR3nt: TGTGCCAGCAGCCTTAGTGTCTCTGGAAACACCATATATTTT
CDR3aa: CASSLSVSGNTIYF
j_gene: TRBJ1-3
len: 14
d_gene: -
v_gene: TRBV3-1/TRBV3-2
abundance: -

CDR3nt: TGTGCCAGCAGCGTAAGGGGCAGCGTTAACTCTGGAAACACCATATATTTT
CDR3aa: CASSVRGSVNSGNTIYF
j_gene: TRBJ1-3
len: 17
d_gene: -
v_gene: TRBV9
abundance: -

CDR3nt: TGTGCCAGCAGTTTGGGGGGACAGGGGAATTCACCCCTCCACTTT
CDR3aa: CASSLGGQGNSPLHF
j_gene: TRBJ1-6
len: 15
d_gene: TRBD1
v_gene: TRBV28
abundance: -

CDR3nt: TGTGCCAGCAGCACCAGGGTTTCGGAGGAGACCCAGTACTTC
CDR3aa: CASSTRVSEETQYF
j_gene: TRBJ2-5
len: 14
d_gene: -
v_gene: TRBV13
abundance: -

CDR3nt: TGCGCCAGCAGCGACCCCACCAAAGGGGGCATAACCTATGGCTACACCTTC
CDR3aa: CASSDPTKGGITYGYTF
j_gene: TRBJ1-2
len: 17
d_gene: TRBD1
v_gene: TRBV5-1
abundance: -

CDR3nt: TGTGCCAGCAGTGATAAAGGTCTAGCGGGAGTTTCCGATACGCAGTATTTT
CDR3aa: CASSDKGLAGVSDTQYF
j_gene: TRBJ2-3
len: 17
d_gene: TRBD2
v_gene: TRBV7-3
abundance: -

CDR3nt: TGTGCCAGCAGGGGAGGGACTAGCGGCTATAACACCGGGGAGCTGTTTTTT
CDR3aa: CASRGGTSGYNTGELFF
j_gene: TRBJ2-2
len: 17
d_gene: TRBD2
v_gene: TRBV7-9
abundance: -

CDR3nt: TGTGCCAGCATCTCCGGGACAGGGGGCAGCAATCAGCCCCAGCATTTT
CDR3aa: CASISGTGGSNQPQHF
j_gene: TRBJ1-5
len: 16
d_gene: TRBD1
v_gene: TRBV6-6
abundance: few

CDR3nt: TGTGCCAGCAGTGTTACCGGGACAGGGGACGTAAAGAACTATGGCTACACCTTC
CDR3aa: CASSVTGTGDVKNYGYTF
j_gene: TRBJ1-2
len: 18
d_gene: TRBD1
v_gene: TRBV2
abundance: -

CDR3nt: TGTGCCAGCAGTGAAGAACTAGCGAGGGAGGATACGCAGTATTTT
CDR3aa: CASSEELAREDTQYF
j_gene: TRBJ2-3
len: 15
d_gene: TRBD2
v_gene: TRBV6-4
abundance: -

CDR3nt: TGTGCCAGCAGGGCGGGACCGACCACCGGGGAGCTGTTTTTT
CDR3aa: CASRAGPTTGELFF
j_gene: TRBJ2-2
len: 14
d_gene: -
v_gene: TRBV6-5
abundance: -

CDR3nt: TGTGCCAGCAGCTTAAATGGGGGCGCTGAAGCTTTCTTT
CDR3aa: CASSLNGGAEAFF
j_gene: TRBJ1-1
len: 13
d_gene: -
v_gene: TRBV7-9
abundance: -

CDR3nt: TGTGCCACCATGGACAGTTACGAGCAGTACTTC
CDR3aa: CATMDSYEQYF
j_gene: TRBJ2-7
len: 11
d_gene: -
v_gene: TRBV19
abundance: -

CDR3nt: TGTGCCACCAGTGACTCTCTTGAGACCCAGTACTTC
CDR3aa: CATSDSLETQYF
j_gene: TRBJ2-5
len: 12
d_gene: -
v_gene: TRBV24-1
abundance: -

CDR3nt: TGTGCCAGCTCACCGGACACAGCTAATGAAAAACTGTTTTTT
CDR3aa: CASSPDTANEKLFF
j_gene: TRBJ1-4
len: 14
d_gene: -
v_gene: TRBV18
abundance: -

CDR3nt: TGTGCCAGCAGACCGGGACACTCTAACTATGGCTACACCTTC
CDR3aa: CASRPGHSNYGYTF
j_gene: TRBJ1-2
len: 14
d_gene: -
v_gene: TRBV7-2
abundance: few

CDR3nt: TGTGCCATCAGTGAGCCTGGGACAGGGGTTTCTCCTAACTATGGCTACACCTTC
CDR3aa: CAISEPGTGVSPNYGYTF
j_gene: TRBJ1-2
len: 18
d_gene: TRBD1
v_gene: TRBV10-3
abundance: -

CDR3nt: TGCGCCAGCAGACCGACAGGGACGGATACGCAGTATTTT
CDR3aa: CASRPTGTDTQYF
j_gene: TRBJ2-3
len: 13
d_gene: TRBD1
v_gene: TRBV5-1
abundance: -

CDR3nt: TGTGCCAGCAGCGTGTGGGACAGGAACACAGATACGCAGTATTTT
CDR3aa: CASSVWDRNTDTQYF
j_gene: TRBJ2-3
len: 15
d_gene: TRBD1
v_gene: TRBV9
abundance: -

CDR3nt: TGTGCCAGTAGTATCGAGGACAGGGGACTCTACGAGCAGTACTTC
CDR3aa: CASSIEDRGLYEQYF
j_gene: TRBJ2-7
len: 15
d_gene: TRBD1
v_gene: TRBV19
abundance: -

CDR3nt: TGTGCCAGCAGCTTAGGGGGGAGGGCCGGGGAGACCCAGTACTTC
CDR3aa: CASSLGGRAGETQYF
j_gene: TRBJ2-5
len: 15
d_gene: TRBD2
v_gene: TRBV11-3
abundance: -

CDR3nt: TGCGCCAGCAGCCAAGATAGACAGGGCTATAGCAATCAGCCCCAGCATTTT
CDR3aa: CASSQDRQGYSNQPQHF
j_gene: TRBJ1-5
len: 17
d_gene: TRBD1
v_gene: TRBV4-1
abundance: -

CDR3nt: TGCGCCAGCAGCCAAGAAGGGGGCGATCAGCCCCAGCATTTT
CDR3aa: CASSQEGGDQPQHF
j_gene: TRBJ1-5
len: 14
d_gene: TRBD1
v_gene: TRBV4-3
abundance: few

CDR3nt: TGTGCCAGCACCCAGGGGCTAGTGGGAGGCAATCAGCCCCAGCATTTT
CDR3aa: CASTQGLVGGNQPQHF
j_gene: TRBJ1-5
len: 16
d_gene: -
v_gene: TRBV13
abundance: -

CDR3nt: TGTGCCAGTAGTATAGGACAGGGTGTTTACGAGCAGTACTTC
CDR3aa: CASSIGQGVYEQYF
j_gene: TRBJ2-7
len: 14
d_gene: TRBD1
v_gene: TRBV19
abundance: -

CDR3nt: TGTGCCAGCAGCGTTGGCCCCGGGACAGAAAACACTGAAGCTTTCTTT
CDR3aa: CASSVGPGTENTEAFF
j_gene: TRBJ1-1
len: 16
d_gene: TRBD1
v_gene: TRBV5-4
abundance: once

CDR3nt: TGTGCCTGGAGTACGGGGACAGGGCTGAGGGAGCAGTACTTC
CDR3aa: CAWSTGTGLREQYF
j_gene: TRBJ2-7
len: 14
d_gene: TRBD1
v_gene: TRBV30
abundance: -

CDR3nt: TGTGCCAGCAGCGTATCGGGGAGCTCCTACAATGAGCAGTTCTTC
CDR3aa: CASSVSGSSYNEQFF
j_gene: TRBJ2-1
len: 15
d_gene: -
v_gene: TRBV9
abundance: -

CDR3nt: TGTGCCAGTAGCCTAACAGGGCTCACTGAAGCTTTCTTT
CDR3aa: CASSLTGLTEAFF
j_gene: TRBJ1-1
len: 13
d_gene: -
v_gene: TRBV19
abundance: -

CDR3nt: TGCGCCAGCAGCTCCGGGACAGCCTTCCTGAACACTGAAGCTTTCTTT
CDR3aa: CASSSGTAFLNTEAFF
j_gene: TRBJ1-1
len: 16
d_gene: TRBD1
v_gene: TRBV5-1
abundance: -

CDR3nt: TGTGCCACCAGTGATTTTCGCGGGACAGACACAGATACGCAGTATTTT
CDR3aa: CATSDFRGTDTDTQYF
j_gene: TRBJ2-3
len: 16
d_gene: -
v_gene: TRBV24-1
abundance: -

CDR3nt: TGTGCCAGCAGTTCCCGGACTAGCGGGACGGGGGTACGCACAGATACGCAGTATTTT
CDR3aa: CASSSRTSGTGVRTDTQYF
j_gene: TRBJ2-3
len: 19
d_gene: TRBD2
v_gene: TRBV9
abundance: -

CDR3nt: TGTGCCAGCAGCGTCTCCGGGACTGCGGCTGAGGCGCAGTATTTT
CDR3aa: CASSVSGTAAEAQYF
j_gene: TRBJ2-3
len: 15
d_gene: -
v_gene: TRBV11-2
abundance: -

CDR3nt: TGTGCCAGCAGCCAAGGTCGCCTAGCGGGCTACGAGCAGTACTTC
CDR3aa: CASSQGRLAGYEQYF
j_gene: TRBJ2-7
len: 15
d_gene: TRBD2
v_gene: TRBV3-1/TRBV3-2
abundance: once

CDR3nt: TGCGCCAGCAGTGAGACTAGCGGGAGGGCCTACAATGAGCAGTTCTTC
CDR3aa: CASSETSGRAYNEQFF
j_gene: TRBJ2-1
len: 16
d_gene: TRBD2
v_gene: TRBV10-1
abundance: -

CDR3nt: TGTGCCAGCAGCCCTGGCGGGGCCCTTGGTGAGCAGTACTTC
CDR3aa: CASSPGGALGEQYF
j_gene: TRBJ2-7
len: 14
d_gene: -
v_gene: TRBV4-2
abundance: medium-sized

CDR3nt: TGTGCCAGCAGCCGAGACAGGGGCAATCAGCCCCAGCATTTT
CDR3aa: CASSRDRGNQPQHF
j_gene: TRBJ1-5
len: 14
d_gene: TRBD1
v_gene: TRBV5-6
abundance: -

CDR3nt: TGCGCCCCCCAGCAGCCCCACACACGACAGGGGACCCCTTATAGCAATCAGCCCCAGCATTTT
CDR3aa: CAPQQPHTRQGTPYSNQPQHF
j_gene: TRBJ1-5
len: 21
d_gene: TRBD1
v_gene: TRBV10-1
abundance: -

CDR3nt: TGTGCCAGCAGCTGGGTTCGGGGGAGTGAGAACTATGGCTACACCTTC
CDR3aa: CASSWVRGSENYGYTF
j_gene: TRBJ1-2
len: 16
d_gene: -
v_gene: TRBV7-9
abundance: -

CDR3nt: TGTGCCAGCTCACCCGGGGGGAGGGGGAGCATGAACACTGAAGCTTTCTTT
CDR3aa: CASSPGGRGSMNTEAFF
j_gene: TRBJ1-1
len: 17
d_gene: -
v_gene: TRBV18
abundance: -

CDR3nt: TGTGCCAGCAGTGCCCGACTAAGCGGGACCTACAATGAGCAGTTCTTC
CDR3aa: CASSARLSGTYNEQFF
j_gene: TRBJ2-1
len: 16
d_gene: TRBD2
v_gene: TRBV6-4
abundance: once

CDR3nt: TGTGCCAGCAGTGACAGGGTAGGGGGTTGGAAAGCTTTCTTT
CDR3aa: CASSDRVGGWKAFF
j_gene: TRBJ1-1
len: 14
d_gene: -
v_gene: TRBV6-4
abundance: -

CDR3nt: TGTGCCAGCAGTTCTAGCGGGAGGTGGAATGAGCAGTTCTTC
CDR3aa: CASSSSGRWNEQFF
j_gene: TRBJ2-1
len: 14
d_gene: TRBD2
v_gene: TRBV2
abundance: -

CDR3nt: TGTGCCAGCAGCTTAGAGGGTGAGAGAGAGGCCGGGGAGCTGTTTTTT
CDR3aa: CASSLEGEREAGELFF
j_gene: TRBJ2-2
len: 16
d_gene: -
v_gene: TRBV11-3
abundance: few

CDR3nt: TGTGCCAGTAGTATAACAGGTTCTCTGAGCAATCAGCCCCAGCATTTT
CDR3aa: CASSITGSLSNQPQHF
j_gene: TRBJ1-5
len: 16
d_gene: -
v_gene: TRBV19
abundance: -

CDR3nt: TGTGCCTGGAGTTCACACGGACTTCTTGGCTACACCTTC
CDR3aa: CAWSSHGLLGYTF
j_gene: TRBJ1-2
len: 13
d_gene: -
v_gene: TRBV30
abundance: -

CDR3nt: TGTGCCAGTAGTATGATGGGGAGCACTGAAGCTTTCTTT
CDR3aa: CASSMMGSTEAFF
j_gene: TRBJ1-1
len: 13
d_gene: -
v_gene: TRBV19
abundance: -

CDR3nt: TGTGCCAGCAGTTACGAGGAACTGCCAGGGGCGGGCACTGAAGCTTTCTTT
CDR3aa: CASSYEELPGAGTEAFF
j_gene: TRBJ1-1
len: 17
d_gene: -
v_gene: TRBV6-2/TRBV6-3
abundance: -

CDR3nt: TGTGCCAGCAGCGCGGGACAGAAAAATCAGCCCCAGCATTTT
CDR3aa: CASSAGQKNQPQHF
j_gene: TRBJ1-5
len: 14
d_gene: TRBD1
v_gene: TRBV9
abundance: -

CDR3nt: TGTGCCAGCAGGACCCGGGACACCTACTCCTACGAGCAGTACTTC
CDR3aa: CASRTRDTYSYEQYF
j_gene: TRBJ2-7
len: 15
d_gene: -
v_gene: TRBV2
abundance: -